This T cell receptor (beta chain) is drawn from a study of shared clonotypes between healthy human individuals. Several immunoSEQ plates held equal portions of the genomic DNA taken from each subset. Assay used: immunoSEQ multiplex PCR; TCRdb lists only in-frame clones, some missing. The sample carries hundreds of thousands of clones, around 67% recorded once. Germline lookup yields CDR1 MDHEN and CDR2 SYDVKM. This CDR3 has 16 amino acids. The ends were cut back, 2 bases at V and 5 bases at J, with 16 bases in the middle. The chain combines TRBV28 with TRBJ1-5; no clear D gene. This TCR came from a woman between 25 and 40 years old in good health. Sequencing was carried out using memory CD4+ T cells sorted from blood. Specified subset: CD45RA-negative fraction. CDR3 loop: CASSLIKGRNYQPQHF. CDR3 nucleotides: TGTGCCAGCAGTTTAATAAAGGGTCGAAATTATCAGCCCCAGCATTTT.